This section outlines one TCR beta chain sequence together with its context. The J segment lost 4 bases and the V segment lost 5 bases, leaving 6 bases of the junction unmatched. CDR1 SGHTA and CDR2 FQGNSA come from the germline V gene. The CDR3 sequence is 15 residues long. TCRdb re-analysed the RT-PCR reads in MiXCR, keeping a single row per CDR3 protein. Here the sample spans about 540,000 distinct CDR3 sequences, under 30% being singletons. This entry comes from a study of response to subunit inactivated influenza vaccine. These records were also assigned to another study, of T cells expressing NK-cell markers. That study reports: Making the TCR beta cDNA relied on 5'RACE template switching with UMIs.

V is TRBV7-2 and J is TRBJ2-2; 8 positions match TRBD2. The TCR was taken from a man in his fifties who received an inactivated influenza vaccine. The starting material was CD4+ T cells sorted from PBMCs, obtained roughly 13 days after vaccination. The CDR3 DNA sequence: TGTGCCAGCAGCCTCAGCGGGAGCGGCACCGGGGAGCTGTTTTTT. Its protein is CASSLSGSGTGELFF.